This TCR beta chain was observed in a study of memory B cells and T cells in multiple sclerosis listed by TCRdb under 2018. In terms of the full investigation: In multiple sclerosis patients, the study set the TCR beta repertoires of autoproliferating peripheral T cells against those of T cells infiltrating brain lesions. TCR sequencing included two multiple sclerosis patients for whom either brain lesions at autopsy or brain-infiltrating cells from biopsy were available. Broader findings and caveats from the paper: Clone-set sizes varied between compartments, which affected the numbers of shared clonotypes and made normalization necessary.

After stimulus-free culture of CFSE-labeled PBMCs, the autoproliferating (CFSEdim) and non-proliferating (CFSEhi) T cell fractions were sequenced separately. Altogether, 50 million to 55 million CFSE-labeled PBMCs were kept in culture for seven to eight days with no stimulus, after which the replicate wells were combined. PBMCs were labeled with about 0.5 uM CFSE and cultured without exogenous stimuli in serum-free AIM-V medium. PBMCs were isolated by Ficoll density gradient centrifugation and cryopreserved before use. Live 7-AAD-negative cells were sorted on a FACSAria III, washed with PBS, and frozen at -80 degrees C as dry pellets. Its CDR3 holds 15 amino acids, cysteine through phenylalanine. Just the 45-base CDR3 DNA is kept, in frame starting at base 1. Clipping removes 4 bases from V and 2 bases from J, with 4 as the unmatched junction base count. CDR1 and CDR2 were assigned from the germline V gene as MNHNS and SASEGT.

Genomic DNA was extracted, and the immunoSEQ Platform was used to amplify TCRbeta CDR3 regions from that DNA. The immunoSEQ assay combined multiplex PCR with high-throughput sequencing and a vendor bioinformatics pipeline. As for how the authors treated the data: Non-productive sequences and CDR3s under 4 amino acids long were removed, and the clonotype frequencies in each sample were recalculated. In immunoSEQ Analyzer 2.0, a clonotype counted as shared when the CDR3 amino acid, V gene and J gene sequences were identical. Repertoire overlap was normalized by dividing shared clonotype counts by the product of both clone-set sizes, with the result scaled by 1000 into arbitrary units. Entries here come from immuneACCESS through TCRdb and include only in-frame sequences with V and J called. Some clones fail to appear in such tables; in the studies checked, an unresolved V gene covers under half of the shortfall, and the cause of the remainder is unknown. D and trimming were read from the DNA, whereas the V and J calls and clone size are those reported in that table. This sample has about 32,000 clones in its table, and more than 70% of those were observed once. The top ten hold approximately 2.4% of the sample.

Notes on this clone: Its cognate antigen has yet to be identified. No base qualities exist here, and no much larger clone lies one base off it.

The rearrangement joined TRBV6-1 to TRBJ2-7; 11 bases in the junction line up with TRBD2. Sequencing input: PBMCs from blood kept in culture. The source of this sequence is a human donor with multiple sclerosis. This receptor carries the CDR3 CASSVGTSGTYEQYF. The DNA reads as follows: TGTGCCAGCAGTGTCGGGACTAGCGGCACCTACGAGCAGTACTTC.